The rows below give T cell receptor beta chains drawn from one sample of a study of neurological immune-mediated disorders. TCRdb re-derived calls from the 5' RACE reads in MiXCR, one entry per CDR3 protein. In the table there are over 13,000 distinct CDR3 sequences, 6.5% to 8% of which are singletons. Sequenced material: CD8+ T cells from blood. These receptor sequences come from a middle-aged woman in good health. Both conserved end residues are part of each CDR3. A D gene is named only where the DNA matches it firmly. Clone size is shown for a subset of rows, as once, few, many or a class of expanded clone.

v_gene: TRBV11-2
abundance: large
j_gene: TRBJ1-2
d_gene: -
CDR3aa: CASSTRTDTYGYTF
CDR3nt: TGTGCCAGCAGCACGCGGACAGACACCTATGGCTACACCTTC

v_gene: TRBV2
abundance: many
j_gene: TRBJ2-7
d_gene: -
CDR3aa: CASTWTDSTYEQYF
CDR3nt: TGTGCCAGTACCTGGACGGATTCTACCTACGAGCAGTACTTC

v_gene: TRBV9
abundance: many
j_gene: TRBJ1-2
d_gene: TRBD1
CDR3aa: CASSDPGQYGYTF
CDR3nt: TGTGCCAGCAGCGACCCGGGACAGTATGGCTACACCTTC

v_gene: TRBV4-1
abundance: many
j_gene: TRBJ2-3
d_gene: TRBD2
CDR3aa: CASSQEGGRTGTDTQYF
CDR3nt: TGCGCCAGCAGCCAAGAAGGCGGGAGAACGGGGACAGATACGCAGTATTTT

v_gene: TRBV6-6
abundance: many
j_gene: TRBJ2-1
d_gene: TRBD1
CDR3aa: CASSYRGQGGNEQFF
CDR3nt: TGTGCCAGCAGTTACAGGGGACAGGGAGGCAATGAGCAGTTCTTC

v_gene: TRBV7-9
abundance: many
j_gene: TRBJ2-1
d_gene: -
CDR3aa: CASSVTVNEQFF
CDR3nt: TGTGCCAGCAGCGTGACAGTTAATGAGCAGTTCTTC

v_gene: TRBV5-1
abundance: many
j_gene: TRBJ2-1
d_gene: TRBD2
CDR3aa: CASSLDPGTSGGFFVEQFF
CDR3nt: TGCGCCAGCAGCTTGGACCCCGGGACTAGCGGGGGCTTTTTTGTTGAGCAGTTCTTC

v_gene: TRBV28
abundance: -
j_gene: TRBJ2-1
d_gene: -
CDR3aa: CASSLGPTYNEQFF
CDR3nt: TGTGCCAGCAGTTTGGGGCCTACCTACAATGAGCAGTTCTTC

v_gene: TRBV29-1
abundance: many
j_gene: TRBJ2-5
d_gene: -
CDR3aa: CSVEPQLQETQYF
CDR3nt: TGCAGCGTTGAACCCCAGCTCCAAGAGACCCAGTACTTC

v_gene: TRBV30
abundance: many
j_gene: TRBJ2-7
d_gene: -
CDR3aa: CAWEGHPSYEQYF
CDR3nt: TGTGCCTGGGAGGGACATCCCTCCTACGAGCAGTACTTC

v_gene: TRBV14
abundance: many
j_gene: TRBJ1-1
d_gene: -
CDR3aa: CASSQEWSGETFF
CDR3nt: TGTGCCAGCAGCCAAGAATGGTCTGGGGAGACTTTCTTT

v_gene: TRBV19
abundance: many
j_gene: TRBJ2-1
d_gene: TRBD2
CDR3aa: CASSLGTSGYNEQFF
CDR3nt: TGTGCCAGTAGTTTAGGGACTAGCGGATACAATGAGCAGTTCTTC

v_gene: TRBV10-3
abundance: -
j_gene: TRBJ1-5
d_gene: -
CDR3aa: CAISESALRGEQPQHF
CDR3nt: TGTGCCATCAGTGAGTCGGCCCTGAGGGGGGAACAGCCCCAGCATTTT

v_gene: TRBV20-1
abundance: medium-sized
j_gene: TRBJ2-1
d_gene: TRBD1
CDR3aa: CSKKGQGDYNEQFF
CDR3nt: TGCAGTAAAAAGGGACAGGGTGATTACAATGAGCAGTTCTTC

v_gene: TRBV12-3/TRBV12-4
abundance: many
j_gene: TRBJ1-5
d_gene: -
CDR3aa: CASSPPGTPDQPQHF
CDR3nt: TGTGCCAGCAGTCCCCCCGGGACACCTGATCAGCCCCAGCATTTT

v_gene: TRBV4-1
abundance: many
j_gene: TRBJ2-7
d_gene: -
CDR3aa: CASSPRGPYEQYF
CDR3nt: TGCGCCAGCAGTCCCCGTGGTCCCTACGAGCAGTACTTC

v_gene: TRBV24-1
abundance: -
j_gene: TRBJ2-2
d_gene: TRBD1
CDR3aa: CATSRGQPNTGELFF
CDR3nt: TGTGCCACCAGCCGGGGACAGCCAAACACCGGGGAGCTGTTTTTT

v_gene: TRBV20-1
abundance: large
j_gene: TRBJ2-1
d_gene: -
CDR3aa: CSAIDSKLPYNEQFF
CDR3nt: TGCAGTGCTATTGACTCTAAACTCCCCTACAATGAGCAGTTCTTC

v_gene: TRBV5-1
abundance: many
j_gene: TRBJ2-1
d_gene: TRBD1
CDR3aa: CASSLEVNGGTGYHWHYNEQFF
CDR3nt: TGCGCCAGCAGCTTGGAGGTAAACGGTGGGACAGGGTACCACTGGCACTACAATGAGCAGTTCTTC

v_gene: TRBV24-1
abundance: many
j_gene: TRBJ2-1
d_gene: -
CDR3aa: CATSAPEKGLPYNEQFF
CDR3nt: TGTGCCACCAGTGCTCCCGAGAAGGGGTTACCCTACAATGAGCAGTTCTTC

v_gene: TRBV9
abundance: many
j_gene: TRBJ2-7
d_gene: -
CDR3aa: CASSPALQGYEQYF
CDR3nt: TGTGCCAGCAGCCCAGCCCTACAAGGCTACGAGCAGTACTTC

v_gene: TRBV7-2
abundance: many
j_gene: TRBJ1-6
d_gene: -
CDR3aa: CASSLRRGNSPLHF
CDR3nt: TGTGCCAGCAGCTTGCGCAGGGGAAATTCACCCCTCCACTTT

v_gene: TRBV7-9
abundance: many
j_gene: TRBJ1-1
d_gene: -
CDR3aa: CASTPGRVNTEAFF
CDR3nt: TGTGCCAGCACCCCCGGACGGGTGAACACTGAAGCTTTCTTT

v_gene: TRBV4-1
abundance: many
j_gene: TRBJ2-2
d_gene: -
CDR3aa: CASSDEGVNGELFF
CDR3nt: TGCGCCAGCAGCGACGAGGGGGTTAACGGGGAGCTGTTTTTT

v_gene: TRBV4-2
abundance: many
j_gene: TRBJ2-1
d_gene: TRBD1
CDR3aa: CASSQPTGEFYNEQFF
CDR3nt: TGTGCCAGCAGCCAACCGACAGGGGAGTTCTACAATGAGCAGTTCTTC

v_gene: TRBV4-1
abundance: -
j_gene: TRBJ1-1
d_gene: TRBD1
CDR3aa: CASSTRQGAAEAFF
CDR3nt: TGCGCCAGCAGCACCAGACAGGGGGCGGCTGAAGCTTTCTTT

v_gene: TRBV10-1
abundance: many
j_gene: TRBJ2-1
d_gene: -
CDR3aa: CASSVSPWNEQFF
CDR3nt: TGCGCCAGCAGTGTGAGCCCATGGAATGAGCAGTTCTTC

v_gene: TRBV3-1
abundance: few
j_gene: TRBJ2-5
d_gene: -
CDR3aa: CASSQEGVRETQYF
CDR3nt: TGTGCCAGCAGCCAAGAGGGAGTCCGGGAGACCCAGTACTTC

v_gene: TRBV9
abundance: medium-sized
j_gene: TRBJ1-5
d_gene: -
CDR3aa: CASSRGGGGNQPQHF
CDR3nt: TGTGCCAGCTCCCGTGGAGGGGGTGGCAATCAGCCCCAGCATTTT

v_gene: TRBV28
abundance: many
j_gene: TRBJ2-1
d_gene: TRBD2
CDR3aa: CASSGTLAGERDEQFF
CDR3nt: TGTGCCAGCAGTGGGACACTAGCGGGAGAACGGGATGAGCAGTTCTTC

v_gene: TRBV2
abundance: many
j_gene: TRBJ1-5
d_gene: -
CDR3aa: CASSEEGYGPQHF
CDR3nt: TGTGCCAGCAGTGAAGAGGGATATGGGCCCCAGCATTTT

v_gene: TRBV29-1
abundance: many
j_gene: TRBJ2-7
d_gene: TRBD1
CDR3aa: CSVGKRTGGNEQYF
CDR3nt: TGCAGCGTCGGGAAACGGACAGGGGGCAACGAGCAGTACTTC

v_gene: TRBV7-8
abundance: many
j_gene: TRBJ2-7
d_gene: -
CDR3aa: CASSLGRWLTYEQYF
CDR3nt: TGTGCCAGCAGCTTAGGCAGGTGGCTGACCTACGAGCAGTACTTC

v_gene: TRBV3-1
abundance: many
j_gene: TRBJ1-1
d_gene: -
CDR3aa: CASSQGPWGTEAFF
CDR3nt: TGTGCCAGCAGCCAAGGCCCCTGGGGCACTGAAGCTTTCTTT

v_gene: TRBV2
abundance: many
j_gene: TRBJ2-1
d_gene: TRBD2
CDR3aa: CASSGETSGYNEQFF
CDR3nt: TGTGCCAGCAGTGGAGAGACTAGCGGGTACAATGAGCAGTTCTTC

v_gene: TRBV27
abundance: many
j_gene: TRBJ1-1
d_gene: -
CDR3aa: CASSTSGSFSEAFF
CDR3nt: TGTGCCAGCAGCACCAGCGGTAGTTTCAGCGAAGCTTTCTTT

v_gene: TRBV6-5
abundance: many
j_gene: TRBJ2-5
d_gene: -
CDR3aa: CASSYTGETQYF
CDR3nt: TGTGCCAGCAGTTACACGGGGGAGACCCAGTACTTC

v_gene: TRBV2
abundance: many
j_gene: TRBJ2-7
d_gene: -
CDR3aa: CASAPGVSYEQYF
CDR3nt: TGTGCCAGCGCGCCAGGGGTATCCTACGAGCAGTACTTC

v_gene: TRBV29-1
abundance: many
j_gene: TRBJ2-7
d_gene: -
CDR3aa: CSVEQGLGEQYF
CDR3nt: TGCAGCGTTGAGCAGGGACTTGGGGAGCAGTACTTC

v_gene: TRBV20-1
abundance: medium-sized
j_gene: TRBJ2-6
d_gene: -
CDR3aa: CSARLGVGNVLTF
CDR3nt: TGCAGTGCTAGACTAGGGGTAGGGAACGTCCTGACTTTC

v_gene: TRBV3-1
abundance: many
j_gene: TRBJ2-7
d_gene: TRBD2
CDR3aa: CATEGTRDYEQYF
CDR3nt: TGTGCAACAGAGGGGACTAGGGACTACGAGCAGTACTTC

v_gene: TRBV7-2
abundance: many
j_gene: TRBJ2-1
d_gene: TRBD1
CDR3aa: CASSFSGQGAGEGFF
CDR3nt: TGTGCCAGCAGCTTTTCGGGACAGGGTGCCGGGGAAGGGTTCTTC

v_gene: TRBV27
abundance: many
j_gene: TRBJ2-2
d_gene: -
CDR3aa: CASSLTPPRDRTGELFF
CDR3nt: TGTGCCAGCAGTTTGACCCCCCCTCGGGACCGCACCGGGGAGCTGTTTTTT

v_gene: TRBV11-3
abundance: many
j_gene: TRBJ2-3
d_gene: -
CDR3aa: CASSLDWGEARYF
CDR3nt: TGTGCCAGCAGCTTAGATTGGGGGGAGGCCCGGTATTTT

v_gene: TRBV2
abundance: -
j_gene: TRBJ2-7
d_gene: -
CDR3aa: CASSRTGYEQYF
CDR3nt: TGTGCCAGCAGTAGGACGGGGTACGAGCAGTACTTC

v_gene: TRBV4-1
abundance: many
j_gene: TRBJ2-1
d_gene: -
CDR3aa: CASSQAPSVDEQFF
CDR3nt: TGCGCCAGCAGCCAAGCCCCCTCCGTTGATGAGCAGTTCTTC

v_gene: TRBV28
abundance: many
j_gene: TRBJ1-5
d_gene: -
CDR3aa: CASSQTTGHNQPQHF
CDR3nt: TGTGCCAGCAGTCAAACAACAGGTCACAATCAGCCCCAGCATTTT

v_gene: TRBV20-1
abundance: many
j_gene: TRBJ2-2
d_gene: -
CDR3aa: CSARDTLNTGELFF
CDR3nt: TGCAGTGCTAGAGATACTCTGAACACCGGGGAGCTGTTTTTT

v_gene: TRBV9
abundance: many
j_gene: TRBJ2-1
d_gene: -
CDR3aa: CASSDGGSAYNEQFF
CDR3nt: TGTGCCAGCAGCGACGGCGGGTCCGCCTACAATGAGCAGTTCTTC

v_gene: TRBV7-8
abundance: many
j_gene: TRBJ2-7
d_gene: -
CDR3aa: CASSPGTLYEQYF
CDR3nt: TGTGCCAGCAGCCCCGGGACTCTCTACGAGCAGTACTTC

v_gene: TRBV18
abundance: -
j_gene: TRBJ2-4
d_gene: -
CDR3aa: CASSPDGVNIQYF
CDR3nt: TGTGCCAGCTCACCAGATGGCGTGAACATTCAGTACTTC

v_gene: TRBV6-1
abundance: many
j_gene: TRBJ2-1
d_gene: TRBD1
CDR3aa: CASSEAGQRFRTYNEQFF
CDR3nt: TGTGCCAGCAGTGAAGCGGGACAGCGATTTAGGACCTACAATGAGCAGTTCTTC

v_gene: TRBV6-1
abundance: many
j_gene: TRBJ2-7
d_gene: -
CDR3aa: CASSASGEFYEQYF
CDR3nt: TGTGCCAGCAGTGCCTCCGGGGAGTTTTACGAGCAGTACTTC

v_gene: TRBV5-1
abundance: many
j_gene: TRBJ1-2
d_gene: TRBD1
CDR3aa: CASSLAWTGGAGYGYTF
CDR3nt: TGCGCCAGCAGCTTGGCCTGGACAGGGGGCGCGGGCTATGGCTACACCTTC

v_gene: TRBV13
abundance: few
j_gene: TRBJ2-2
d_gene: -
CDR3aa: CASSLDHNTGELFF
CDR3nt: TGTGCCAGCAGCTTAGATCACAACACCGGGGAGCTGTTTTTT